The T cell receptor beta chain under discussion was sequenced for a study of cytomegalovirus exposure and HLA in healthy donors. Broader study findings: It was 150 to 200 TCR beta chains that were listed as cytomegalovirus-associated. Most observed TCR sequences were rare, whereas some public TCRs were detected in many donors.

There are 16 residues in the CDR3. Unmatched junction bases numbered 3, after V lost 5 bases and J lost 4 bases. Germline V CDR1 and CDR2: SNHLY, FYNNEI. Only in-frame clones appear in the TCRdb table, and some are missing; sequencing was by immunoSEQ multiplex PCR. Here the sample spans 150,000 to 200,000 clones, about 85% being singletons. This clone was seen a single time. Its antigen is unknown. This sequence joins TRBV2 and TRBJ2-3; 16 bases fit TRBD2. This receptor was taken from a young man in good health and CMV-seropositive. Sequenced input: PBMCs. The DNA for the CDR3 is TGTGCCAGCAGTCCCGGGACTAGCGGGAGGGCAGATACGCAGTATTTT. Translation: CASSPGTSGRADTQYF.